Each of the 19 T cell receptor beta chains below was sequenced from the same sample in a study of T cell repertoires in cytomegalovirus infection. For these TCRs, the target antigens are not known. Each CDR3 protein is one row after TCRdb ran MiXCR on the reads. This sample has under 850,000 distinct CDR3 sequences, with around a third found just once. Material: cultured PBMCs, obtained from culture after CMV antigen stimulation. The receptors were sampled from a human donor in good health (CMV status not recorded). Some clones in this sample may be carry-over from other donors' samples.

The chain is built from TRBV30 and TRBJ2-1; the D gene is possibly TRBD2 (5 bases). This CDR3 has 16 residues. Trimming stripped 0 bases from V and 5 bases from J, with 17 bases between. Germline CDR1 GTSNPN, CDR2 SVGIG (reference sequence). CDR3 in amino acids: CAWSVRRALWDNEQFF. CDR3 nucleotide sequence: TGTGCCTGGAGTGTACGGCGGGCATTATGGGACAATGAGCAGTTCTTC. Full variable domain (outside the CDR3, taken from reference TRBV30 and TRBJ2-1): SQTIHQWPATLVQPVGSPLSLECTVEGTSNPNLYWYRQAAGRGLQLLFYSVGIGQISSEVPQNLSASRPQDRQFILSSKKLLLSDSGFYLCAWSVRRALWDNEQFFGPGTRLTVL.

This clonotype was observed a few times. The chain combines TRBV12-3 or TRBV12-4 with TRBJ2-5, with D unresolved. This CDR3 is built from 12 residues. Trimming cost V 10 bases and J 5 bases, with 14 bases left between them. CDR3 protein: CATRPEGETQYF. The CDR3 DNA follows: TGTGCCACGAGACCAGAAGGGGAGACCCAGTACTTC.

This chain joins TRBV6-5 and TRBJ2-3; 8 nucleotides line up with TRBD1. Per germline, CDR1 MNHEY and CDR2 SVGAGI. Trimming took 6 bases from V and 6 from J; bases not matched to a gene: 8. The CDR3 loop spans 14 amino acids. CDR3 sequence: CASSRTGYFDTQYF. As DNA, the CDR3 is TGTGCCAGCAGCCGGACAGGGTACTTCGATACGCAGTATTTT.

The CDR3, as DNA: TGTGCCAGCAGCTCCCTAGCTTTTCTCACAGATACGCAGTATTTT. This translates into CASSSLAFLTDTQYF. The rearrangement links TRBV7-8 to TRBJ2-3; D may be TRBD2 (5 bases). Trimming took off 4 bases at V and 2 bases at J, with 13 bases between the two ends. CDR1 SGHVS and CDR2 FQNEAQ come from the germline V gene. The CDR3 covers 15 residues.

This clonotype was recorded a few times. The chain employs TRBV10-3 and TRBJ2-1; TRBD2 matches at 14 bases. CDR1 ENHRY and CDR2 SYGVKD come from the germline V gene. With 6 bases clipped from V and 0 bases from J, the junction kept 7 bases outside the gene matches. The CDR3 totals 18 residues. CDR3 bases: TGTGCCATCAGGACTAGCGGGGGGGCCCATGGCTCCTACAATGAGCAGTTCTTC. Protein sequence: CAIRTSGGAHGSYNEQFF.

The rearrangement links TRBV19 to TRBJ2-5; the match to TRBD2 covers 8 bases. This CDR3 comprises 13 residues. V dropped 11 bases and J dropped 5; count of bases not matched to a gene: 10. Germline V gene sequence: CDR1 LNHDA, CDR2 SQIVND (reference sequence). The CDR3 region has the DNA TGTGCCGCTAAAGCGGGAGACGGGGAGACCCAGTACTTC. Protein sequence: CAAKAGDGETQYF.

This chain connects TRBV12-3 or TRBV12-4 to TRBJ2-7, with 9 bases lining up with TRBD2. There are 16 residues in the CDR3. The ends lost 2 bases at V and 2 bases at J; junction bases unmatched: 7. The CDR3 spells CASSLRATSGPYEQYF. The DNA for the CDR3 is TGTGCCAGCAGTTTACGCGCTACTAGCGGGCCCTACGAGCAGTACTTC.

CDR3 in DNA: TGTGCCAGCAGCGCCGGAGCAGCGGGAGGGCCCGACGAGCAGTACTTC. The encoded protein is CASSAGAAGGPDEQYF. The chain employs TRBV5-4 and TRBJ2-7; 10 bases line up with TRBD2. J lost 5 bases, V lost 4 bases, and 12 bases had no gene match. This CDR3 region has 16 residues. Germline assignment: CDR1 SGHNT and CDR2 YYREEE (reference sequence). Filled out from reference TRBV5-4 and TRBJ2-7, the complete variable domain reads ETGVTQSPTHLIKTRGQQVTLRCSSQSGHNTVSWYQQALGQGPQFIFQYYREEENGRGNFPPRFSGLQFPNYSSELNVNALELDDSALYLCASSAGAAGGPDEQYFGPGTRLTVT.

This sequence joins TRBV7-2 and TRBJ2-7; D not certain. V was pared by 4 bases and J by 9 bases, with 19 bases between. This CDR3 region has 14 residues. Looked up from germline, CDR1 is SGHTA and CDR2 is FQGNSA. The CDR3: CASSSNVPGLGQYF. CDR3 in DNA: TGTGCCAGCAGCTCCAATGTACCTGGTCTGGGGCAGTACTTC.

The chain combines TRBV6-2 or TRBV6-3 with TRBJ2-1; D not certain. V lost 6 bases, J lost 6 bases, and 12 bases lay in between. The V gene's germline CDR1 is MNHEY and CDR2 SVGEGT. This CDR3 comprises 13 residues. CDR3 residues: CASRWIGLNEQFF. CDR3 in DNA: TGTGCCAGCAGGTGGATAGGTCTCAATGAGCAGTTCTTC.

There are a few counts of this clonotype. The chain joins TRBV6-2 or TRBV6-3 to TRBJ2-7; 10 nucleotides agree with TRBD2. V gave up 4 bases and J gave up 2 bases; unmatched junction bases: 8. CDR3 length: 16 residues. Per germline, CDR1 MNHEY and CDR2 SVGEGT. DNA for the CDR3: TGTGCCAGCAGTTTCGCCGGGACTAGCGAGGCCTACGAGCAGTACTTC. It translates to CASSFAGTSEAYEQYF.

The chain combines TRBV6-8 with TRBJ2-7; D not resolved. The CDR3 is made up of 11 amino acids. Germline V lookup: CDR1 MNHGY, CDR2 SAAAGT. V was cut by 7 bases and J by 5 bases, with 9 bases left in between. CDR3 sequence (DNA): TGTGCCAGCACCCGTGGGGACGAGCAGTACTTC. This translates into CASTRGDEQYF.

The V call is TRBV10-3, the J call TRBJ2-3; TRBD1 might be the D (6 bases). This CDR3 has 15 residues. Trimming cost V 2 bases and J 3 bases, with 12 bases left between them. Germline values: CDR1 ENHRY, CDR2 SYGVKD. The CDR3 DNA sequence: TGTGCCATCAGTGAGACAGGGATCGGGACAGATACGCAGTATTTT. It encodes CAISETGIGTDTQYF.

J is TRBJ2-4 and V is TRBV24-1; 7 bases agree with TRBD1. Germline loops: CDR1 KGHDR, CDR2 SFDVKD. Trimming at V came to 1 base and at J to 7 bases, leaving 9 bases not matched to a gene. This CDR3 region has 16 residues. In DNA, the CDR3 is TGTGCCACCAGTGATTTCGTCAGGGGGAAGAGGAACATTCAGTACTTC. It specifies CATSDFVRGKRNIQYF.

This clonotype appeared a single time. The chain uses TRBV20-1 and TRBJ2-5, with 8 bases lining up with TRBD2. The germline V gene has CDR1 DFQATT and CDR2 SNEGSKA (reference sequence). The CDR3 consists of 14 residues. Trimming took 3 bases from V and 5 from J; bases not matched to a gene: 8. CDR3 sequence (DNA): TGCAGTGCTAGGTTCGGGCGGGAGGAGGAGACCCAGTACTTC. Translated, it gives CSARFGREEETQYF.

The chain couples TRBV10-3 to TRBJ1-1; D unresolved. The germline CDR1 and CDR2 sequences are ENHRY and SYGVKD. The CDR3 spans 15 residues. V lost 0 bases and J 0 bases, leaving 8 bases between the germline ends. The CDR3 sequence is CAISESRTMNTEAFF. DNA for the CDR3: TGTGCCATCAGTGAGTCGAGAACCATGAACACTGAAGCTTTCTTT.

This chain joins TRBV7-9 and TRBJ2-5; 10 bases line up with TRBD2. Per germline, CDR1 SEHNR and CDR2 FQNEAQ (reference sequence). This CDR3 is 19 amino acids long. The J segment lost 3 bases and the V segment lost 1 base, leaving 14 bases of the junction unmatched. CDR3 sequence reads: CASSLGVRAASGREETQYF. CDR3 DNA: TGTGCCAGCAGCTTAGGGGTTCGAGCGGCTAGCGGGAGAGAAGAGACCCAGTACTTC.

This clonotype was seen a handful of times. This rearrangement joins TRBV7-8 to TRBJ1-6; D not resolved. There are 17 residues in the CDR3. Germline CDR1 is SGHVS and CDR2 is FQNEAQ. V was cut by 3 bases and J by 7 bases, with 19 bases left in between. Here the CDR3 reads CASSLGSGQQINSPLHF. DNA of the CDR3: TGTGCCAGCAGCTTGGGTAGTGGTCAGCAAATAAATTCACCCCTCCACTTT.

This clonotype has a count of ten or more. At one boundary the junction diverges from the germline segment, which might be a read error. The chain joins TRBV7-2 to TRBJ1-4; D gene uncertain. The CDR3 contains 16 residues. Germline CDR1 SGHTA, CDR2 FQGNSA. The CDR3 DNA reads as TGTGCCAGCAGCCTAGCCACGACCCAGCCCTCTGAAAAACTGTTTTTT. Its translation: CASSLATTQPSEKLFF.